This entry lists 28 T cell receptor beta chains sequenced from one sample in a study of CD8 T cells in Susac syndrome. Reverse transcription of about 0.5 to 1 ug RNA was carried out with random hexamers. TCRdb re-analysed the immunoSEQ multiplex PCR reads in MiXCR, keeping a single row per CDR3 protein. This sample carries about 210,000 distinct CDR3 sequences, nearly 97% of them seen once, and the ten largest clones take 0.085% to 0.1%. Sequencing was done on a sample of CD4+ T cells from PBMCs. The source is a human donor with multiple sclerosis.

This clonotype was picked up one time. The CDR3 is CASSVVAGGLNTGELFF. CDR3 DNA: TGTGCCAGCAGCGTAGTAGCGGGAGGGCTGAACACCGGGGAGCTGTTTTTT. The chain links TRBV9 to TRBJ2-2; 11 bases map to TRBD2. CDR1 is SGDLS and CDR2 is YYNGEE in the germline V gene. The length of the CDR3 is 17 residues. The trim removed 0 bases at V and 1 base at J, leaving 2 bases unmatched.

The chain carries TRBV6-2 or TRBV6-3 and TRBJ2-7; 10 bases fit TRBD2. The junction had 3 bases not matched to a gene; V was cut back by 4 bases and J by 0 bases. This CDR3 has 15 amino acids. Germline lookup yields CDR1 MNHEY and CDR2 SVGEGT. The CDR3 reads CASSSLAGASYEQYF. CDR3 bases: TGTGCCAGCAGTTCCCTAGCGGGAGCCTCCTACGAGCAGTACTTC.

The CDR3 spells CASSVGQGASPQYF. CDR3 coding DNA: TGTGCCAGTAGTGTAGGACAGGGGGCTTCCCCCCAGTACTTC. The chain is built from TRBV19 and TRBJ2-5; the match to TRBD1 covers 11 bases. The CDR3 contains 14 residues. Germline assignment: CDR1 LNHDA and CDR2 SQIVND (reference sequence). The V and J ends lost 5 bases and 9 bases, in that order; junction bases with no gene match: 8.

The rearrangement links TRBV11-2 to TRBJ2-4; D not certain. The CDR3 sequence is 17 residues long. CDR1 SGHAT and CDR2 FQNNGV come from the germline V gene. V lost 4 bases to trimming and J lost 0 bases, with 16 bases between them. The CDR3, as DNA: TGTGCCAGCAGCTCCTCGGGTCTCCTCATAGCCAAAAACATTCAGTACTTC. Protein sequence: CASSSSGLLIAKNIQYF.

V is TRBV29-1 and J is TRBJ1-5; no firm D call. The CDR3 sequence is 14 residues long. Germline V gene data show CDR1 as SQVTM and CDR2 as ANQGSEA. Trimming removed 5 bases from V and 4 bases from J, with 15 bases in between. CDR3: CSVRNGQENQPQHF. The CDR3 bases are TGCAGCGTTCGAAACGGGCAGGAAAATCAGCCCCAGCATTTT.

V gene TRBV20-1 combines with J gene TRBJ2-7; tentatively, D is TRBD2 (5 bases). The ends were cut back, 3 bases at V and 1 base at J, with 13 bases in the middle. Germline V CDR1 and CDR2: DFQATT, SNEGSKA (reference sequence). The CDR3 spans 14 residues. CDR3 coding DNA: TGCAGTGCTAGGGCGTCGGGGATTTCCTACGAGCAGTACTTC. Encoded protein: CSARASGISYEQYF.

This chain joins TRBV25-1 and TRBJ1-1; D may be TRBD1 (5 bases). CDR3 length equals 15 residues. V was trimmed by 7 bases and J by 5 bases, leaving 20 bases between them. CDR1 MGHDK and CDR2 SYGVNS come from the germline V gene. The chain's CDR3 is CASNGFVGERTEAFF. The CDR3 DNA reads TGTGCCAGCAACGGATTCGTGGGGGAGAGGACTGAAGCTTTCTTT. Filled out from reference TRBV25-1 and TRBJ1-1, the complete variable domain reads EADIYQTPRYLVIGTGKKITLECSQTMGHDKMYWYQQDPGMELHLIHYSYGVNSTEKGDLSSESTVSRIRTEHFPLTLESARPSHTSQYLCASNGFVGERTEAFFGQGTRLTVV.

J is TRBJ1-6 and V is TRBV27; 10 bases line up with TRBD1. With 5 bases clipped from V and 9 bases from J, the junction kept 7 bases outside the gene matches. CDR1 and CDR2 (germline): MNHEY, SMNVEV (reference sequence). The CDR3 is 15 amino acids. In DNA form, the CDR3 reads TGTGCCAGCAGTGGCGGACAGGGGGTGGCTTCACCCCTCCACTTT. This codes for CASSGGQGVASPLHF.

The chain has TRBV4-1 and TRBJ2-5; 8 bases match TRBD2. CDR3 length: 15 residues. The germline CDR1 and CDR2 sequences are MGHRA and YSYEKL. V shed 5 bases, J shed 3 bases, and the junction held 8 bases outside the gene matches. CDR3 bases: TGCGCCAGCAGCACCCGGGGGGGGCGGGAAGAGACCCAGTACTTC. It translates to CASSTRGGREETQYF.

V usage is TRBV7-9 and J usage is TRBJ2-1; D is perhaps TRBD1 (5 bases). The CDR3 runs to 14 residues. Germline values: CDR1 SEHNR, CDR2 FQNEAQ (reference sequence). Trimming pared 0 bases from V and 4 bases from J, leaving 7 bases between. Here the CDR3 DNA reads TGTGCCAGCAGCTTAGCAACAGGATACAATGAGCAGTTCTTC. The encoded protein is CASSLATGYNEQFF.

The V gene is TRBV20-1, the J gene TRBJ2-1; 8 bases align to TRBD2. The CDR3 has 13 amino acids. Germline-derived CDR1 and CDR2 are DFQATT and SNEGSKA (reference sequence). V lost 6 bases and J lost 9; bases outside the gene matches: 10. The CDR3 DNA follows: TGCAGTGCCAGCGGGGGCACTTATGGTGAGCAGTTCTTC. Its translation is CSASGGTYGEQFF.

The chain combines TRBV25-1 with TRBJ1-2; the D is unclear. Germline lookup yields CDR1 MGHDK and CDR2 SYGVNS. Between the trimmed V and J ends, which lost 8 bases and 8 bases, there was a span of 12 bases. The CDR3 extends over 11 amino acids. CDR3 DNA: TGTGCCAGCCGGGATCTGAAGGGCTACACCTTC. It codes for CASRDLKGYTF.

This rearrangement joins TRBV27 to TRBJ2-5; maybe TRBD1 (5 bases). The CDR3 is 14 residues long. With 3 bases removed from V and 1 base from J, the gap between germline ends came to 9 bases. The V gene's germline CDR1 is MNHEY and CDR2 SMNVEV (reference sequence). CDR3 loop: CASSFRQGQETQYF. Here the CDR3 DNA reads TGTGCCAGCAGTTTTCGGCAGGGCCAAGAGACCCAGTACTTC.

This sequence joins TRBV9 and TRBJ2-1; 10 bases are a match to TRBD2. The germline V gene has CDR1 SGDLS and CDR2 YYNGEE. V lost 2 bases, J lost 10 bases, and 9 bases stayed unmatched. The CDR3 runs to 15 residues. The CDR3 region has the DNA TGTGCCAGCAGCGTGGGGCTAGCGGGGGCCACGGAGCAGTTCTTC. It encodes CASSVGLAGATEQFF.

The genes are TRBV12-3 or TRBV12-4 and TRBJ2-2, with a possible D match to TRBD2 (6 bases). V was pared by 1 base and J by 8 bases, with 8 bases between. The CDR3 length is 13 residues. CDR3 sequence: CASSLDAGGELFF. The CDR3 DNA reads TGTGCCAGCAGTTTAGATGCGGGAGGGGAGCTGTTTTTT.

The CDR3 nucleotides read TGTGCCTGGAGATTCGGGTTATCTACCGGGGAGCTGTTTTTT. Protein sequence: CAWRFGLSTGELFF. The chain combines TRBV30 with TRBJ2-2; the D is unclear. The CDR3 consists of 14 residues. V lost 3 bases to trimming and J lost 5 bases, with 13 bases between them. Germline V lookup: CDR1 GTSNPN, CDR2 SVGIG (reference sequence).

The chain combines TRBV4-1 with TRBJ1-2, with a possible D match to TRBD1 (6 bases). This CDR3 spans 15 amino acids. V gave up 2 bases and J gave up 4 bases, with 14 bases separating them. Germline V gene sequence: CDR1 MGHRA, CDR2 YSYEKL. The CDR3 nucleotides are TGCGCCAGCAGCCAACATAGACAGGATTTCTATGGCTACACCTTC. Its protein is CASSQHRQDFYGYTF.

CDR3 DNA sequence: TGTGCCACCAGCAGAGATTTTAGCGGGGCCGAAGAGACCCAGTACTTC. Translation: CATSRDFSGAEETQYF. This sequence joins TRBV15 and TRBJ2-5; 8 bases match TRBD2. V lost 0 bases to trimming and J lost 3 bases; unmatched junction nucleotides: 6. Looked up from germline, CDR1 is LNHNV and CDR2 is YYDKDF (reference sequence). CDR3 length equals 16 residues.

The rearrangement joins TRBV19 to TRBJ1-5; D might be TRBD1 (6 bases). CDR3 size: 15 residues. V lost 1 base and J lost 5, with 12 bases in between. Germline-derived CDR1 and CDR2 are LNHDA and SQIVND (reference sequence). CDR3 DNA: TGTGCCAGTAGTATAGTCCAGGGGCGTCATCAGCCCCAGCATTTT. As protein: CASSIVQGRHQPQHF.

The chain recombines TRBV6-1 with TRBJ1-2; the D is unclear. Germline V lookup: CDR1 MNHNS, CDR2 SASEGT. The V end was cut by 7 bases, the J end by 6 bases, with 27 bases between. The CDR3 has 17 amino acids. CDR3 sequence (DNA): TGTGCCAGCACCGATCAGACTAATTACTACAACAGCAATGGCTACACCTTC. Residues: CASTDQTNYYNSNGYTF.

The chain couples TRBV5-6 to TRBJ2-1, with 8 positions matching TRBD2. The CDR3 spans 14 residues. The J segment lost 7 bases and the V segment lost 7 bases, leaving 10 bases of the junction unmatched. CDR1 and CDR2 (germline): SGHDT, YYEEEE. The DNA for the CDR3 is TGTGCCAGCTCTCCGGGACTAGGGAATAATGAGCAGTTCTTC. Its protein is CASSPGLGNNEQFF. Together with reference TRBV5-6 and TRBJ2-1, the CDR3 gives the full variable domain: DAGVTQSPTHLIKTRGQQVTLRCSPKSGHDTVSWYQQALGQGPQFIFQYYEEEERQRGNFPDRFSGHQFPNYSSELNVNALLLGDSALYLCASSPGLGNNEQFFGPGTRLTVL.

This clonotype was detected once. The rearrangement joins TRBV3-1 to TRBJ1-2; D is unclear. Trimming stripped 4 bases from V and 7 bases from J, with 19 bases between. From germline, CDR1 is LGHDT and CDR2 YNNKEL (reference sequence). CDR3 length: 15 residues. In nucleotides, the CDR3 is TGTGCCAGCAGCCCATCCCCGGACCGCCGACGTGGCTACACCTTC. This gives the protein CASSPSPDRRRGYTF.

This rearrangement joins TRBV20-1 to TRBJ2-1, with 7 bases aligning to TRBD2. The CDR3 sequence is 13 residues long. Germline V CDR1 and CDR2: DFQATT, SNEGSKA (reference sequence). The J segment lost 7 bases and the V segment lost 3 bases, leaving 6 bases of the junction unmatched. The CDR3 sequence is CSASRLAVNEQFF. CDR3 sequence (DNA): TGCAGTGCTAGTCGCCTAGCGGTGAATGAGCAGTTCTTC.

The chain recombines TRBV2 with TRBJ2-1; possible D gene TRBD2, 5 bases. This CDR3 has 14 amino acids. V lost 10 bases to trimming and J lost 6 bases, with 19 bases between them. The germline gives CDR1 SNHLY, CDR2 FYNNEI. The CDR3 loop is CATAAGPYGNEQFF. CDR3 DNA: TGTGCCACTGCTGCGGGTCCGTATGGCAATGAGCAGTTCTTC.

Regarding this clonotype: The junction departs from the called germline gene at one end, perhaps through a read error. The chain links TRBV4-1 to TRBJ2-7; 10 nucleotides align to TRBD1. This CDR3 is built from 14 residues. The germline V gene has CDR1 MGHRA and CDR2 YSYEKL. CDR3 residues: CASNQADRGAEQYF. Written as DNA, the CDR3 is TGCGCCAGCAACCAAGCGGACAGGGGGGCCGAGCAGTACTTC.

The chain combines TRBV20-1 with TRBJ2-1; TRBD2 agrees at 9 bases. Per the germline V gene, CDR1 is DFQATT and CDR2 is SNEGSKA (reference sequence). The junction had 5 bases not matched to a gene; V was cut back by 5 bases and J by 9 bases. This CDR3 has 12 amino acids. The CDR3 spells CSALRAGGEQFF. DNA for the CDR3: TGCAGTGCTTTAAGAGCGGGAGGTGAGCAGTTCTTC.

This clonotype was observed once. J is TRBJ2-4 and V is TRBV12-3 or TRBV12-4; perhaps TRBD2 as D (6 bases). Trimming removed 5 bases at V and 9 bases at J, with 14 bases between. This CDR3 contains 13 residues. As DNA, the CDR3 is TGTGCCAGCAGTATTCGGGAGTTCAGCATTCAGTACTTC. It codes for CASSIREFSIQYF.

The gene calls are TRBV30 and TRBJ2-2; D could derive from TRBD1 or TRBD2 (5 bases each). The CDR3 spans 16 residues. CDR1 GTSNPN and CDR2 SVGIG come from the germline V gene (reference sequence). The ends were cut back, 4 bases at V and 3 bases at J, with 18 bases in the middle. The CDR3: CAWIERGRLHTGELFF. The CDR3 bases are TGTGCCTGGATTGAGAGGGGCCGTCTTCACACCGGGGAGCTGTTTTTT.